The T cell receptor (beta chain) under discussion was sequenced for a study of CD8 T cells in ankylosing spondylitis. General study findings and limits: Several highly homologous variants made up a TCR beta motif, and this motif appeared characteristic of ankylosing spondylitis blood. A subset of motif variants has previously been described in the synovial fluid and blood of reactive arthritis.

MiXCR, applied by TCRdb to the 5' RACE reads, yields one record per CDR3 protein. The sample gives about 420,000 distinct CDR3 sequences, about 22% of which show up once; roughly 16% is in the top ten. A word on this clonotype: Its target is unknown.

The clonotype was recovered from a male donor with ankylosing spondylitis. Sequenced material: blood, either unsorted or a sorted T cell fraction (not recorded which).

In DNA, the CDR3 is TGTGCCAGCAGTTACTCGTCGGGGGCTTATTCACCCCTCCACTTT. Its protein is CASSYSSGAYSPLHF. The V and J genes are TRBV6-5 and TRBJ1-6, with TRBD1 as a possible D gene (6 bases). Germline CDR1 reads MNHEY; CDR2 reads SVGAGI. The V end lost 0 bases, the J end lost 8 bases, and 11 bases lay between the germline ends. The CDR3 consists of 15 residues.